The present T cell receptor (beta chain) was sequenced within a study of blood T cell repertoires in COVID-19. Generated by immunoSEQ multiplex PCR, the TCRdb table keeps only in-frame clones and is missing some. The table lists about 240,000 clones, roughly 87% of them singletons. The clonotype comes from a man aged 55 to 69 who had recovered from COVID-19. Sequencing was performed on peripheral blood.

The CDR3 sequence is CASKATSGKETQYF. CDR3 nucleotide sequence: TGTGCCAGCAAGGCAACTAGCGGGAAAGAGACCCAGTACTTC. The chain recombines TRBV6-5 with TRBJ2-5, with 10 nucleotides matching TRBD2. The CDR3 contains 14 residues. V dropped 7 bases and J dropped 3; count of bases not matched to a gene: 5. Per germline, CDR1 MNHEY and CDR2 SVGAGI.